A few counts support the clone carrying this TCR beta chain. This CDR3 has 13 residues. Germline CDR1 MNHEY, CDR2 SVGAGI. V was trimmed by 6 bases and J by 2 bases, leaving 11 bases between them. Donors each provided about 9.5 milliliters of peripheral blood. The use of a sample-barcoded 5' primer and a J-beta primer mix characterized a second PCR of about 7 to 12 cycles. One entry per CDR3 protein, called by TCRdb with MiXCR from the 5' RACE reads. The repertoire includes over 1,300,000 distinct CDR3 sequences, 55% to 75% of them detected once, and about 6.3% sits in the top ten. The sample is drawn from a study of blood T cells in healthy people across ages.

The sequenced material came from blood. The chain uses TRBV6-5 and TRBJ2-7; D might be TRBD2 (5 bases). The receptor was derived from a young man in good health. CDR3 residues: CASREAETYEQYF. The CDR3 DNA is TGTGCCAGCAGGGAAGCGGAAACCTACGAGCAGTACTTC.